This TCR beta chain was sequenced for a study of T-cell reconstitution after alpha-beta-depleted transplantation in children. Researchers prepared the TCRbeta library using unique molecular identifiers, the study reports. MiXCR, applied by TCRdb to the PCR reads, yields one record per CDR3 protein. The data hold hundreds of thousands of distinct CDR3 sequences, with 15% to 20% observed a single time. CDR3 length: 16 residues. The germline V gene has CDR1 LGHDT and CDR2 YNNKEL (reference sequence). Trimming took 3 bases from V and 6 from J; bases not matched to a gene: 12. The specimen comprised PBMCs from the stem cell graft donor, sampled from the stem cell graft. The receptor was derived from a human donor who donated a stem cell graft to a child with acute myeloid leukemia. The genes are TRBV3-1 and TRBJ2-7, with 9 positions matching TRBD1. The CDR3 DNA reads TGTGCCAGCAGCCATCCCCTGGGACAGGGTAGAGGCGAGCAGTACTTC. This codes for CASSHPLGQGRGEQYF.